The subject of this entry is one T cell receptor (beta chain). Its antigen is not known. The sample is drawn from a study of blood T cells in healthy people across ages. Broader study findings: Comparison with aged donors showed that long-lived donors had more naive CD4+ cells and higher diversity.

The authors ran a second PCR of roughly 6 to 12 cycles using a sample-barcoded 5' primer and a J-beta primer mix. Via MiXCR, TCRdb re-called the 5' RACE reads, giving one row per CDR3 protein. The sample carries 550,000 to 650,000 distinct CDR3 sequences, about 29% recorded once. In germline, CDR1 is SGHTA, CDR2 FQGNSA. CDR3 length: 16 residues. These data were likewise used in another study, on T cells of mothers and their children.

The J gene is TRBJ2-5, the V gene TRBV7-2, with 10 bases identical to TRBD2. Gene TRBJ2-7 matches the end of the DNA better, so the J call may be wrong. Sequencing was carried out using blood. The sequence was collected from a boy younger than 10 in good health. Here the CDR3 reads CASSLSGLAGVYEQYF. As DNA, the CDR3 is TGTGCCAGCAGCTTATCAGGCCTAGCGGGAGTTTACGAGCAGTACTTC.